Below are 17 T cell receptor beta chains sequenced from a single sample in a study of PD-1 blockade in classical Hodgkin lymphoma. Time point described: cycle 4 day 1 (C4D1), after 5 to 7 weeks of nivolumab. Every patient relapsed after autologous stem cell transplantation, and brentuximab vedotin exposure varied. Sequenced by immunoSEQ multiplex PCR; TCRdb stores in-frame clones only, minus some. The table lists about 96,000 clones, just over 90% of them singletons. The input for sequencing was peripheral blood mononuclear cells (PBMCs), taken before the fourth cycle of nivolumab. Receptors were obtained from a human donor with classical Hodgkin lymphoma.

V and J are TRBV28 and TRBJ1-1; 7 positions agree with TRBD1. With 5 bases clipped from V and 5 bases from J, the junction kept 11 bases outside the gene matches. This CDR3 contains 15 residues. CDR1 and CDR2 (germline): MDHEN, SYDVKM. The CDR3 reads CASSLTGLGGTEAFF. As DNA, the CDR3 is TGTGCCAGCAGTCTGACAGGGCTGGGAGGTACTGAAGCTTTCTTT.

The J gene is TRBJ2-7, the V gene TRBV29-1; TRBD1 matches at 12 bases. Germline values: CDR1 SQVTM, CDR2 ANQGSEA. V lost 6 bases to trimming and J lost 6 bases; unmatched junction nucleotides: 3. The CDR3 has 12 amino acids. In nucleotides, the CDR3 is TGCAGCGTCACGGGACAGGGGGCCGAGCAGTACTTC. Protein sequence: CSVTGQGAEQYF.

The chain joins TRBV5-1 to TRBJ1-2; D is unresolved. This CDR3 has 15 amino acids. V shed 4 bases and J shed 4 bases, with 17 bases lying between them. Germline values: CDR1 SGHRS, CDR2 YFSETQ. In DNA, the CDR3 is TGCGCCAGCAGCGACGAGCTACAGAAGGGCTATGGCTACACCTTC. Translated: CASSDELQKGYGYTF. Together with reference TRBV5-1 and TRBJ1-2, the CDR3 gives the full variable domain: KAGVTQTPRYLIKTRGQQVTLSCSPISGHRSVSWYQQTPGQGLQFLFEYFSETQRNKGNFPGRFSGRQFSNSRSEMNVSTLELGDSALYLCASSDELQKGYGYTFGSGTRLTVV.

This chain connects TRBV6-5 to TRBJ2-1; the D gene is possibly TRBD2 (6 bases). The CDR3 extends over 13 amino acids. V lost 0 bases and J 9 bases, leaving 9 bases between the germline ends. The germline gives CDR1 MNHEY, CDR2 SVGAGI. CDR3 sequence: CASSYSGSTEQFF. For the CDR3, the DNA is TGTGCCAGCAGTTACTCCGGGAGCACTGAGCAGTTCTTC.

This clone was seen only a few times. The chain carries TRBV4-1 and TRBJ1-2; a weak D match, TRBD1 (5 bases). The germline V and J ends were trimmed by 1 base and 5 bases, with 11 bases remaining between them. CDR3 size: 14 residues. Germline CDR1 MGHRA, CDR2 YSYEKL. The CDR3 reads CASSQGAREYGYTF. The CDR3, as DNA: TGCGCCAGCAGCCAAGGCGCCAGGGAGTATGGCTACACCTTC.

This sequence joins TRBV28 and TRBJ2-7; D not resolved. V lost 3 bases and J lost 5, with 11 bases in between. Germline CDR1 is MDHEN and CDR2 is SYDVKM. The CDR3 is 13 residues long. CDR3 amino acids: CASSFPVANEQYF. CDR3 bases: TGTGCCAGCAGTTTCCCCGTGGCAAACGAGCAGTACTTC.

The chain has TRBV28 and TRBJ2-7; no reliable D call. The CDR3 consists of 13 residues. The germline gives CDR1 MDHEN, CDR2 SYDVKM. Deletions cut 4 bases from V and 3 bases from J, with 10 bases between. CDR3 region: CASSSTARYEQYF. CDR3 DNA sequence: TGTGCCAGCAGTTCCACGGCGCGCTACGAGCAGTACTTC.

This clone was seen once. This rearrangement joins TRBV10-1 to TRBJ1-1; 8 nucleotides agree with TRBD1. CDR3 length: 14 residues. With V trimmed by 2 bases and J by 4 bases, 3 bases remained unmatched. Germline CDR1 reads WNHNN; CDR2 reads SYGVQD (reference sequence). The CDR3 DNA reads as TGCGCCAGCAGTGAGAGCAGGGGGCGCACTGAAGCTTTCTTT. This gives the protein CASSESRGRTEAFF.

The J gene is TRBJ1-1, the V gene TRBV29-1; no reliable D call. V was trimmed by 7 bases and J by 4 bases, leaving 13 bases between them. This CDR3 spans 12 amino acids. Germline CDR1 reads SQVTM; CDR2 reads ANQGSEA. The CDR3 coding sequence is TGCAGCGCTGGGCGGTGGTCCACTGAAGCTTTCTTT. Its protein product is CSAGRWSTEAFF.

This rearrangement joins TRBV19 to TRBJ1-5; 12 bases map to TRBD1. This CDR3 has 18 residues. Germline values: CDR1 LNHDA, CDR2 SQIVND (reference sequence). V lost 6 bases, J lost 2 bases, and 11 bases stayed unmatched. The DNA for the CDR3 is TGTGCCAGTAGGGGTTTCGGGGGACAGGGGGCTGGCAATCAGCCCCAGCATTTT. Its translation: CASRGFGGQGAGNQPQHF.

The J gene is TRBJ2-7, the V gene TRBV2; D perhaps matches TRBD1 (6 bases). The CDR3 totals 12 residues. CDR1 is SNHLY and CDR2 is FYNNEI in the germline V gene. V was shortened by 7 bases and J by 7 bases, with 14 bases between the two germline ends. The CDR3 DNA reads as TGTGCCAGCACTGGGACACCGTGGGAGCAGTACTTC. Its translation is CASTGTPWEQYF. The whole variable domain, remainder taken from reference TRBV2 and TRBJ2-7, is EPEVTQTPSHQVTQMGQEVILRCVPISNHLYFYWYRQILGQKVEFLVSFYNNEISEKSEIFDDQFSVERPDGSNFTLKIRSTKLEDSAMYFCASTGTPWEQYFGPGTRLTVT.

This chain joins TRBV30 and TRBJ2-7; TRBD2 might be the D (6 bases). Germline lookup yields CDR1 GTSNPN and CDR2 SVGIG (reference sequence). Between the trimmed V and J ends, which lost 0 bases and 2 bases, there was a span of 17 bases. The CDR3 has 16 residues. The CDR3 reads CAWSVGVRRETYEQYF. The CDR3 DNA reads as TGTGCCTGGAGTGTAGGGGTCAGGAGGGAAACCTACGAGCAGTACTTC.

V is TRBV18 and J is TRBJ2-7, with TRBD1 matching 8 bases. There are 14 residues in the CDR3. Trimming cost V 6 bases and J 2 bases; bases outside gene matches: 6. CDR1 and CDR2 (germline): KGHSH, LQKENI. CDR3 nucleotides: TGTGCCAGCTCCGAAGGGACAGGTCCCTACGAGCAGTACTTC. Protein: CASSEGTGPYEQYF.

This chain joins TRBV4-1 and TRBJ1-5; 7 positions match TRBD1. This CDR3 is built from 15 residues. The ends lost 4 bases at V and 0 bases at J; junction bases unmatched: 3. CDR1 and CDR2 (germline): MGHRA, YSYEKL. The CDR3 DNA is TGCGCCAGCAGCCGGGGGGACAGTAGCAATCAGCCCCAGCATTTT. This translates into CASSRGDSSNQPQHF.

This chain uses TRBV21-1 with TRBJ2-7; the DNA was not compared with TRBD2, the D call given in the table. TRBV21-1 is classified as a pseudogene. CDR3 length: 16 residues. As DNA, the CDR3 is TGTGCCAGCAGCAACCTGACTAGCGGGAGAAGGTACGAGCAGTACTTC. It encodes CASSNLTSGRRYEQYF.

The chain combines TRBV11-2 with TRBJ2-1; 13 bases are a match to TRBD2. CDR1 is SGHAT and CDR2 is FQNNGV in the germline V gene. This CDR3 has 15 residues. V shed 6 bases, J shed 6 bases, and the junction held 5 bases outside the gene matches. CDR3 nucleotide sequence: TGTGCCAGCAGACGAAGGACTAGCGGGAGCAATGAGCAGTTCTTC. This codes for CASRRRTSGSNEQFF.

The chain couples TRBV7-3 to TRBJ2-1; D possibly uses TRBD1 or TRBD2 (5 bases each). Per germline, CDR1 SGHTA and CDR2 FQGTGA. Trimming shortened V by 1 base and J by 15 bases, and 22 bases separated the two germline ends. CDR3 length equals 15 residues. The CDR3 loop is CASSLSGGLGEGRFF. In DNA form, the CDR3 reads TGTGCCAGCAGCTTAAGCGGCGGGTTGGGGGAAGGGCGGTTCTTC.